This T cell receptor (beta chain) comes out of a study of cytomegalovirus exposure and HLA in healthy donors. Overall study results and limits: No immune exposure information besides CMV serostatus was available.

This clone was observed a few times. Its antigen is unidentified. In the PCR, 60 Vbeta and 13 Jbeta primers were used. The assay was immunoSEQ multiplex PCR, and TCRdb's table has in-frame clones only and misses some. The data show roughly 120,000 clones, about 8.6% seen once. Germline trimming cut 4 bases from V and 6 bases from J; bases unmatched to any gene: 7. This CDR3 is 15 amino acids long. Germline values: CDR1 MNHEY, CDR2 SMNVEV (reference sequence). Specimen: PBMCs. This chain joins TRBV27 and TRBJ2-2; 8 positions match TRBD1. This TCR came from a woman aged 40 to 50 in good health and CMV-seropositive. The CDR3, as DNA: TGTGCCAGCAGTTCCCCGCAGGGGGCATCCGGGGAGCTGTTTTTT. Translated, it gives CASSSPQGASGELFF.